Following are 25 T cell receptor beta chains from one sample sequenced in a study of blood T cell repertoires in COVID-19. TCRdb's table, derived via immunoSEQ multiplex PCR, lists solely in-frame clones and lacks some. The table includes over 250,000 clones, about 93% detected once. The sequencing sample was made of PBMCs or T cells enriched from blood (not recorded which). All receptors come from a woman under 40 who had recovered from COVID-19.

This clone was observed a single time. This CDR3 is CASSAWEGRPQPQHF. The CDR3 region has the DNA TGCGCCAGCAGCGCCTGGGAGGGAAGACCTCAGCCCCAGCATTTT. V usage is TRBV10-2 and J usage is TRBJ1-5; D gene ambiguous. CDR3 length: 15 residues. In germline, CDR1 is WSHSY, CDR2 SAAADI. V gave up 6 bases and J gave up 6 bases, with 18 bases separating them.

The J gene is TRBJ2-7, the V gene TRBV19, with 9 bases lining up with TRBD2. V lost 5 bases and J lost 7; bases outside the gene matches: 3. Germline values: CDR1 LNHDA, CDR2 SQIVND (reference sequence). CDR3 size: 12 residues. The chain's CDR3 is CASSLTSGEQYF. CDR3 coding DNA: TGTGCCAGTAGTCTGACTAGCGGAGAGCAGTACTTC. The full variable domain, rest sourced from reference TRBV19 and TRBJ2-7, is DGGITQSPKYLFRKEGQNVTLSCEQNLNHDAMYWYRQDPGQGLRLIYYSQIVNDFQKGDIAEGYSVSREKKESFPLTVTSAQKNPTAFYLCASSLTSGEQYFGPGTRLTVT.

This clone was picked up one time. The V gene is TRBV5-4, the J gene TRBJ2-3; maybe TRBD1 (5 bases). The V end lost 5 bases, the J end lost 1 base, and 14 bases lay between the germline ends. CDR1 is SGHNT and CDR2 is YYREEE in the germline V gene (reference sequence). The CDR3 spans 15 residues. CDR3 amino acids: CASRRDVGGTDTQYF. The CDR3 DNA sequence: TGTGCCAGCAGACGAGACGTAGGGGGCACAGATACGCAGTATTTT.

The chain couples TRBV5-1 to TRBJ2-1; weak D call: TRBD2 (5 bases). Germline V gives CDR1 SGHRS, CDR2 YFSETQ. Deletions cut 3 bases from V and 0 bases from J, with 16 bases between. CDR3 length: 17 residues. Here the CDR3 DNA reads TGCGCCAGCAGCTCTAACCCGTCGGGGAGCTCCTACAATGAGCAGTTCTTC. Its protein product is CASSSNPSGSSYNEQFF.

The chain carries TRBV11-3 and TRBJ2-1, with 14 bases matching TRBD2. Looked up from germline, CDR1 is SGHNT and CDR2 is YENEEA. The CDR3 consists of 16 residues. Germline trimming cut 5 bases from V and 7 bases from J; bases unmatched to any gene: 7. CDR3 sequence: CASSQTGTSGSNEQFF. The CDR3 bases are TGTGCCAGCAGCCAGACCGGGACTAGCGGGAGTAATGAGCAGTTCTTC.

This sequence joins TRBV14 and TRBJ2-2, with D perhaps matching TRBD1 (6 bases). The CDR3 covers 13 residues. Trimming pared 4 bases from V and 13 bases from J, leaving 16 bases between. The germline gives CDR1 SGHDN, CDR2 FVKESK. Here the CDR3 reads CASSPGHIGLLFF. CDR3 sequence (DNA): TGTGCCAGCAGCCCGGGACATATCGGGCTGCTGTTTTTT. Full variable domain (rest looked up from reference TRBV14 and TRBJ2-2): EAGVTQFPSHSVIEKGQTVTLRCDPISGHDNLYWYRRVMGKEIKFLLHFVKESKQDESGMPNNRFLAERTGGTYSTLKVQPAELEDSGVYFCASSPGHIGLLFFGEGSRLTVL.

The chain's CDR3 is CSASSGTGVDGYTF. CDR3 coding DNA: TGCAGTGCTAGTTCCGGGACAGGGGTAGATGGCTACACCTTC. The chain employs TRBV20-1 and TRBJ1-2, with 10 bases matching TRBD1. CDR3 length equals 14 residues. J gave up 6 bases and V 3 bases, and 7 bases lay outside the gene matches. In germline, CDR1 is DFQATT, CDR2 SNEGSKA (reference sequence).

The genes are TRBV14 and TRBJ2-1; 7 bases line up with TRBD2. V shed 4 bases and J 12 bases; nucleotides not matched to a gene: 3. The CDR3 runs 11 residues. The germline gives CDR1 SGHDN, CDR2 FVKESK. CDR3 protein: CASSRASGQFF. The CDR3 DNA reads TGTGCCAGCAGCCGGGCTAGCGGGCAGTTCTTC.

CDR3 bases: TGCGCCAGCAGCTTGGGACAGGGGCCTAACCGCAATGAGCAGTTCTTC. It encodes CASSLGQGPNRNEQFF. V gene TRBV5-1 combines with J gene TRBJ2-1; 8 positions match TRBD1. This CDR3 region has 16 residues. Germline lookup yields CDR1 SGHRS and CDR2 YFSETQ. Trimming took 0 bases from V and 6 from J; bases not matched to a gene: 8.

The chain employs TRBV20-1 and TRBJ1-5; 8 nucleotides align to TRBD1. The V gene end was trimmed by 3 bases and the J gene end by 7 bases; junction bases not matched to a gene: 8. The CDR3 covers 14 residues. Per the germline V gene, CDR1 is DFQATT and CDR2 is SNEGSKA (reference sequence). The CDR3 DNA reads as TGCAGTGCTAGTTCCAGGGGGCTCTCCCAGCCCCAGCATTTT. Its translation: CSASSRGLSQPQHF.

The rearrangement links TRBV5-1 to TRBJ2-7, with 9 bases matching TRBD2. Germline values: CDR1 SGHRS, CDR2 YFSETQ. Losses at the gene ends were 0 bases for V and 2 bases for J; bases not matched to a gene: 6. The CDR3 totals 16 residues. The CDR3 protein is CASSLGAGGLTYEQYF. In nucleotides, the CDR3 is TGCGCCAGCAGCTTGGGAGCGGGAGGACTTACCTACGAGCAGTACTTC.

In DNA, the CDR3 is TGTGCCTACTCATTTGGCAGGACTCCCCAAGAGACCCAGTACTTC. Protein sequence: CAYSFGRTPQETQYF. This chain connects TRBV30 to TRBJ2-5, with D perhaps matching TRBD2 (5 bases). The germline gives CDR1 GTSNPN, CDR2 SVGIG (reference sequence). There are 15 residues in the CDR3. V dropped 7 bases and J dropped 1 base, with 19 bases sitting between them.

The gene calls are TRBV28 and TRBJ1-5, with TRBD1 matching 8 bases. The germline V gene encodes CDR1 MDHEN and CDR2 SYDVKM. This CDR3 is 13 amino acids long. V was clipped by 10 bases and J by 3 bases; unmatched bases: 5. CDR3 in amino acids: CATRQGNNQPQHF. The CDR3 DNA follows: TGTGCCACCAGACAGGGGAACAATCAGCCCCAGCATTTT.

The chain carries TRBV2 and TRBJ1-2; 8 positions agree with TRBD1. Germline V gene data show CDR1 as SNHLY and CDR2 as FYNNEI. The CDR3 spans 15 residues. The junction had 8 bases not matched to a gene; V was cut back by 1 base and J by 7 bases. The CDR3 bases are TGTGCCAGCAGTGAAGGGCAGGGGGCGCTTGGTGGCTACACCTTC. Protein sequence: CASSEGQGALGGYTF. The whole variable domain, remainder taken from reference TRBV2 and TRBJ1-2, is EPEVTQTPSHQVTQMGQEVILRCVPISNHLYFYWYRQILGQKVEFLVSFYNNEISEKSEIFDDQFSVERPDGSNFTLKIRSTKLEDSAMYFCASSEGQGALGGYTFGSGTRLTVV.

The DNA for the CDR3 is TGTGCCAGCAGCTCACTCGGGGATGGCTACACCTTC. This encodes CASSSLGDGYTF. The chain recombines TRBV7-9 with TRBJ1-2; D is ambiguous. CDR1 SEHNR and CDR2 FQNEAQ come from the germline V gene (reference sequence). Trimming cost V 4 bases and J 6 bases, with 9 bases left between them. The CDR3 sequence is 12 residues long.

The chain is built from TRBV10-3 and TRBJ1-5; D gene uncertain. Trimming took 0 bases from V and 4 from J, leaving 16 bases between them. CDR1 is ENHRY and CDR2 is SYGVKD in the germline V gene. The CDR3 totals 17 residues. The chain's CDR3 is CAISESTLRMVNQPQHF. CDR3 DNA sequence: TGTGCCATCAGTGAGTCAACCCTAAGAATGGTTAATCAGCCCCAGCATTTT.

The chain employs TRBV11-3 and TRBJ2-3, with 11 nucleotides matching TRBD2. CDR1 is SGHNT, CDR2 YENEEA, per germline. There are 15 residues in the CDR3. V gave up 3 bases and J gave up 5 bases; unmatched junction bases: 4. CDR3 residues: CASSFTSGSGDTQYF. In DNA, the CDR3 is TGTGCCAGCAGCTTTACTAGCGGGAGTGGAGATACGCAGTATTTT.

This clone was found once. This chain uses TRBV6-5 with TRBJ2-6; 8 bases align to TRBD1. J was trimmed by 3 bases and V by 7 bases; bases with no gene match: 5. The V gene's germline CDR1 is MNHEY and CDR2 SVGAGI. This CDR3 is 15 amino acids long. This chain's CDR3 is CASTQTGVGANVLTF. The CDR3 DNA is TGTGCCAGCACCCAGACAGGGGTTGGGGCCAACGTCCTGACTTTC.

This clone has more than one count but fewer than ten. J is TRBJ1-1 and V is TRBV5-3; possible D gene TRBD1, 6 bases. TRBV5-3 is an open reading frame, and its role is uncertain. The CDR3 is made up of 15 amino acids. Trimming removed 4 bases at V and 2 bases at J, with 15 bases between. The CDR3 coding sequence is TGTGCCAGAAGCAAGTGGGACAACGGAAACACTGAAGCTTTCTTT. It translates to CARSKWDNGNTEAFF.

CDR3 DNA: TGCGCCAGCAGCCAAGGGACAGGGTTCGATGAGCAGTTCTTC. Translation gives CASSQGTGFDEQFF. The chain couples TRBV4-1 to TRBJ2-1; 8 bases match TRBD1. Germline CDR1 and CDR2: MGHRA and YSYEKL. With 1 base clipped from V and 8 bases from J, the junction kept 4 bases outside the gene matches. This CDR3 is built from 14 residues.

The V and J genes are TRBV9 and TRBJ2-1; 10 bases are a match to TRBD2. Germline CDR1 and CDR2: SGDLS and YYNGEE. The CDR3 runs 18 residues. V shed 0 bases and J 6 bases; nucleotides not matched to a gene: 12. The CDR3, as DNA: TGTGCCAGCAGCGTAGGGAGTTTAGCGGGAGGCCGTCTCAATGAGCAGTTCTTC. Its protein is CASSVGSLAGGRLNEQFF.

The sample holds one count of this clone. J is TRBJ2-7 and V is TRBV18; 7 bases agree with TRBD2. Germline CDR1 and CDR2: KGHSH and LQKENI. The CDR3 has 15 amino acids. With 6 bases clipped from V and 7 bases from J, the junction kept 15 bases outside the gene matches. This chain's CDR3 is CASSSGGRAPREQYF. Written as DNA, the CDR3 is TGTGCCAGCTCTTCGGGGGGACGCGCCCCGAGAGAGCAGTACTTC.

V and J are TRBV7-8 and TRBJ2-5, with D perhaps TRBD2 (5 bases). V lost 1 base and J lost 4, with 10 bases in between. From germline, CDR1 is SGHVS and CDR2 FQNEAQ. This CDR3 spans 14 amino acids. This chain's CDR3 is CASSLVRGRETQYF. The CDR3 bases are TGTGCCAGCAGCTTAGTACGGGGTCGAGAGACCCAGTACTTC.

This clone has just one count. This chain connects TRBV7-2 to TRBJ2-5; 7 bases are shared with TRBD2. CDR1 SGHTA and CDR2 FQGNSA come from the germline V gene. The CDR3 sequence is 14 residues long. After removal of 5 bases from V and 5 bases from J, the junction contained 8 bases not matched to a gene. Here the CDR3 DNA reads TGTGCCAGCAGCCCCACTGACGGGAGGGAGACCCAGTACTTC. Translating gives CASSPTDGRETQYF. Using reference TRBV7-2 and TRBJ2-5 for the parts outside the CDR3, the full variable domain is GAGVSQSPSNKVTEKGKDVELRCDPISGHTALYWYRQSLGQGLEFLIYFQGNSAPDKSGLPSDRFSAERTGGSVSTLTIQRTQQEDSAVYLCASSPTDGRETQYFGPGTRLLVL.

The gene calls are TRBV10-2 and TRBJ2-3; TRBD1 might be the D (5 bases). Germline-derived CDR1 and CDR2 are WSHSY and SAAADI. This CDR3 has 14 amino acids. Trimming pared 6 bases from V and 4 bases from J, leaving 14 bases between. CDR3 residues: CASRVLGAADTQYF. CDR3 DNA sequence: TGCGCCAGCAGAGTGCTAGGGGCTGCAGATACGCAGTATTTT.